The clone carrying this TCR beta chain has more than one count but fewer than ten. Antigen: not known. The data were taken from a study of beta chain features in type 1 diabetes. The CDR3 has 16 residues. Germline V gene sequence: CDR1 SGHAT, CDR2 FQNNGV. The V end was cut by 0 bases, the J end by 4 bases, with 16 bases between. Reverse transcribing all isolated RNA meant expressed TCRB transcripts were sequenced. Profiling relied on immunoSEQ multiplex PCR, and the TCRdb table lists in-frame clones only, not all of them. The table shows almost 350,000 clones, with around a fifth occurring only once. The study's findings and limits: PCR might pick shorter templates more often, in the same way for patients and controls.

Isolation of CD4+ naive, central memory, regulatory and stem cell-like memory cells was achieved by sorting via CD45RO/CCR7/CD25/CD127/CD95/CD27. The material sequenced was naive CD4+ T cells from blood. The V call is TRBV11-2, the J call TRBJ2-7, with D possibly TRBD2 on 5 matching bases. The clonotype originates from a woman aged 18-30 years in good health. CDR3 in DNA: TGTGCCAGCAGCTTAGAAGCGGACCCAGCCCGGTACGAGCAGTACTTC. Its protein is CASSLEADPARYEQYF.